This passage covers 32 T cell receptor beta chains from one sample sequenced in a study of blood T cell repertoires in COVID-19. This table comes from immunoSEQ multiplex PCR, and its TCRdb copy is limited to in-frame clones, with some not included. The sample comprises 300,000 to 450,000 clones, 70% to 90% of which are singletons, and around 1.2% rests with the top ten. Sequencing was done on a sample of PBMCs or T cells enriched from blood (not recorded which). The receptors originated from a woman in her late teens or twenties who had recovered from COVID-19.

This CDR3 reads CASSPGVDSGGYTF. CDR3 bases: TGTGCCAGCAGCCCGGGGGTAGACTCAGGAGGCTACACCTTC. The chain couples TRBV28 to TRBJ1-2, with a tentative D call TRBD1 (5 bases). Germline assignment: CDR1 MDHEN and CDR2 SYDVKM. V was pared by 6 bases and J by 8 bases, with 19 bases between. The length of the CDR3 is 14 residues.

The chain uses TRBV3-1 (or the pseudogene TRBV3-2) and TRBJ1-3, with unresolved D. Trimming took 2 bases from V and 0 from J, leaving 8 bases between them. The V gene's germline CDR1 is LGHDT and CDR2 YNNKEL (reference sequence). The CDR3 length is 15 residues. CDR3 in amino acids: CASSQFLNSGNTIYF. As DNA, the CDR3 is TGTGCCAGCAGCCAATTCTTAAACTCTGGAAACACCATATATTTT.

In its sample, this clone was seen once. The chain employs TRBV6-5 and TRBJ1-2, with 7 bases matching TRBD1. The CDR3 spans 14 residues. The germline V gene has CDR1 MNHEY and CDR2 SVGAGI. Trimming took 2 bases from V and 7 from J; bases not matched to a gene: 7. CDR3 bases: TGTGCCAGCAGTTACAACAGGGGAACGTTTGGCTACACCTTC. This translates into CASSYNRGTFGYTF.

The chain joins TRBV19 to TRBJ1-2; D is unresolved. This CDR3 has 14 residues. Germline CDR1 and CDR2: LNHDA and SQIVND (reference sequence). V dropped 7 bases and J dropped 4 bases, with 16 bases sitting between them. CDR3 region: CASTGAYQGYGYTF. The CDR3 coding sequence is TGTGCCAGTACGGGAGCATACCAAGGCTATGGCTACACCTTC.

V gene TRBV7-6 combines with J gene TRBJ1-4, with D tentatively TRBD1 (6 bases). The CDR3 is 17 residues long. The V gene lost 1 base and the J gene lost 0 bases, with 12 bases spanning the gap. From germline, CDR1 is SGHVS and CDR2 FNYEAQ. The CDR3: CASSLGYRESTNEKLFF. In nucleotides, the CDR3 is TGTGCCAGCAGCTTAGGGTACAGGGAATCAACTAATGAAAAACTGTTTTTT.

The chain links TRBV19 to TRBJ2-3; unclear D gene. This CDR3 region has 14 residues. Germline V gives CDR1 LNHDA, CDR2 SQIVND (reference sequence). The germline V and J ends were trimmed by 9 bases and 0 bases, with 13 bases remaining between them. The CDR3 region is CASTYSISTDTQYF. The CDR3 DNA reads TGTGCCAGCACTTATAGTATTAGCACAGATACGCAGTATTTT.

The rearrangement joins TRBV7-9 to TRBJ2-5, with 8 bases identical to TRBD2. The germline V gene has CDR1 SEHNR and CDR2 FQNEAQ (reference sequence). The CDR3 extends over 15 amino acids. With V trimmed by 1 base and J by 5 bases, 6 bases remained unmatched. The CDR3 bases are TGTGCCAGCAGCTTAGAGGGACTAGGGGGGGAGACCCAGTACTTC. Translated: CASSLEGLGGETQYF.

The chain combines TRBV2 with TRBJ1-2, with D perhaps matching TRBD1 (6 bases). CDR1 is SNHLY, CDR2 FYNNEI, per germline. The CDR3 consists of 13 residues. V lost 6 bases and J 6 bases, leaving 14 bases between the germline ends. Here the CDR3 DNA reads TGTGCCAGCAGGCTACAGGGAGGGGATGGCTACACCTTC. This encodes CASRLQGGDGYTF.

This rearrangement joins TRBV15 to TRBJ1-4; TRBD1 is a possible D gene (5 bases). CDR1 is LNHNV, CDR2 YYDKDF, per germline (reference sequence). This CDR3 has 17 residues. V lost 0 bases and J 0 bases, leaving 11 bases between the germline ends. The CDR3 loop is CATSREGQGTTNEKLFF. In DNA, the CDR3 is TGTGCCACCAGCAGAGAAGGCCAGGGTACAACTAATGAAAAACTGTTTTTT.

The chain couples TRBV11-3 to TRBJ1-1, with D unclear. This CDR3 is 13 amino acids long. In germline, CDR1 is SGHNT, CDR2 YENEEA. With 3 bases removed from V and 0 bases from J, the gap between germline ends came to 5 bases. CDR3 amino acids: CASSFSVNTEAFF. DNA of the CDR3: TGTGCCAGCAGCTTCAGCGTGAACACTGAAGCTTTCTTT.

This clone turned up a few times. CDR3 sequence reads: CASSPPNRGAGGKDYEQYF. The CDR3 bases are TGTGCCAGCTCACCACCGAACAGGGGTGCGGGGGGGAAGGACTACGAGCAGTACTTC. The chain links TRBV18 to TRBJ2-7; 9 bases are shared with TRBD2. CDR3 length: 19 amino acids. J lost 3 bases, V lost 0 bases, and 15 bases had no gene match. Germline assignment: CDR1 KGHSH and CDR2 LQKENI. Filled out from reference TRBV18 and TRBJ2-7, the complete variable domain reads NAGVMQNPRHLVRRRGQEARLRCSPMKGHSHVYWYRQLPEEGLKFMVYLQKENIIDESGMPKERFSAEFPKEGPSILRIQQVVRGDSAAYFCASSPPNRGAGGKDYEQYFGPGTRLTVT.

The CDR3 coding sequence is TGTGCCAGCAGCAGTAGACCCGGGACAACACACCCCGGGGCCAACGTCCTGACTTTC. Encoded protein: CASSSRPGTTHPGANVLTF. The gene calls are TRBV9 and TRBJ2-6, with a tentative D call TRBD1 (6 bases). The germline CDR1 and CDR2 sequences are SGDLS and YYNGEE. The CDR3 is made up of 19 amino acids. Trimming cost V 4 bases and J 4 bases, with 24 bases left between them.

V and J are TRBV12-3 or TRBV12-4 and TRBJ2-1, with 7 nucleotides matching TRBD1. V was clipped by 4 bases and J by 6 bases; unmatched bases: 0. The CDR3 runs to 12 residues. The CDR3 DNA is TGTGCCAGCAGTTGGGACAGCAATGAGCAGTTCTTC. Protein: CASSWDSNEQFF.

The rearrangement links TRBV3-1 (or the pseudogene TRBV3-2) to TRBJ1-1; D gene uncertain. V dropped 1 base and J dropped 2 bases, with 8 bases sitting between them. This CDR3 is 14 amino acids long. Germline values: CDR1 LGHDT, CDR2 YNNKEL (reference sequence). The CDR3 here is CASSQVAGNTEAFF. The CDR3 DNA sequence: TGTGCCAGCAGCCAAGTTGCAGGAAACACTGAAGCTTTCTTT.

The chain combines TRBV5-1 with TRBJ2-1, with 8 bases lining up with TRBD2. With 6 bases clipped from V and 2 bases from J, the junction kept 7 bases outside the gene matches. CDR3 length: 15 residues. Germline assignment: CDR1 SGHRS and CDR2 YFSETQ. CDR3 nucleotide sequence: TGCGCCAGCAATGTGGGCGGGGGGCCCTACAATGAGCAGTTCTTC. Its translation: CASNVGGGPYNEQFF.

The rearrangement links TRBV7-9 to TRBJ2-7, with TRBD1 matching 11 bases. The J segment lost 2 bases and the V segment lost 5 bases, leaving 8 bases of the junction unmatched. This CDR3 is 16 amino acids long. Per the germline V gene, CDR1 is SEHNR and CDR2 is FQNEAQ (reference sequence). The CDR3 nucleotides read TGTGCCAGCAGCGCGCCTAGGACAGGGGGCACCTACGAGCAGTACTTC. It translates to CASSAPRTGGTYEQYF.

The count of this clone is one. The chain is built from TRBV7-9 and TRBJ1-2, with TRBD1 matching 7 bases. J lost 4 bases, V lost 3 bases, and 5 bases had no gene match. Germline V lookup: CDR1 SEHNR, CDR2 FQNEAQ (reference sequence). The CDR3 is 14 residues long. CDR3 sequence reads: CASSFGQDPYGYTF. In nucleotides, the CDR3 is TGTGCCAGCAGCTTCGGACAGGATCCCTATGGCTACACCTTC.

V and J are TRBV4-1 and TRBJ1-1, with 12 bases that match TRBD1. CDR3 size: 16 residues. V dropped 3 bases and J dropped 1; count of bases not matched to a gene: 3. CDR1 and CDR2 (germline): MGHRA, YSYEKL. The CDR3 reads CASSQMGQGANTEAFF. The CDR3 DNA is TGCGCCAGCAGCCAGATGGGACAGGGGGCGAACACTGAAGCTTTCTTT.

V gene TRBV3-1 (or the pseudogene TRBV3-2) combines with J gene TRBJ1-3; D is uncertain. In germline, CDR1 is LGHDT, CDR2 YNNKEL (reference sequence). The CDR3 sequence is 15 residues long. Trimming pared 0 bases from V and 0 bases from J, leaving 6 bases between. CDR3 loop: CASSQELVSGNTIYF. The CDR3 DNA is TGTGCCAGCAGCCAAGAACTGGTCTCTGGAAACACCATATATTTT.

This chain joins TRBV4-3 and TRBJ2-7; TRBD1 matches at 10 bases. The germline gives CDR1 LGHNA, CDR2 YSLEER. The CDR3 extends over 14 amino acids. Germline trimming cut 4 bases from V and 2 bases from J; bases unmatched to any gene: 2. The CDR3, as DNA: TGCGCCAGCAGCCCAGGGACAGGGGCCTACGAGCAGTACTTC. It yields the protein CASSPGTGAYEQYF.

This clone was observed a single time. The genes are TRBV7-9 and TRBJ2-3; perhaps TRBD2 as D (6 bases). CDR3 length equals 15 residues. V was trimmed by 2 bases and J by 6 bases, leaving 15 bases between them. CDR1 is SEHNR and CDR2 is FQNEAQ in the germline V gene (reference sequence). The CDR3 region has the DNA TGTGCCAGCAGCTTATCCTCTGGCGGGGTGGATACGCAGTATTTT. It is translated as CASSLSSGGVDTQYF.

This chain uses TRBV9 with TRBJ1-1; a possible D gene is TRBD1 (6 bases). V dropped 4 bases and J dropped 4 bases, with 14 bases sitting between them. The CDR3 totals 14 residues. Germline V gene data show CDR1 as SGDLS and CDR2 as YYNGEE. The chain's CDR3 is CASSPWDTGTEAFF. DNA of the CDR3: TGTGCCAGCAGCCCCTGGGACACAGGCACTGAAGCTTTCTTT.

In this sample, this clone turned up once. The chain is built from TRBV20-1 and TRBJ2-1; TRBD2 is a possible D gene (6 bases). This CDR3 is 12 amino acids long. V lost 3 bases, J lost 7 bases, and 10 bases lay in between. Germline CDR1 is DFQATT and CDR2 is SNEGSKA (reference sequence). Here the CDR3 DNA reads TGCAGTGCTAGTTTCCGGGGGAATGAGCAGTTCTTC. As protein: CSASFRGNEQFF.

This clone was detected only a few times. V and J are TRBV5-1 and TRBJ1-6, with D perhaps TRBD1 (5 bases). This CDR3 region has 16 residues. Germline V gene lookup returns CDR1 SGHRS and CDR2 YFSETQ. Trimming took off 0 bases at V and 11 bases at J, with 18 bases between the two ends. The CDR3 is CASSLVGQGGRAPLHF. Written as DNA, the CDR3 is TGCGCCAGCAGCTTGGTAGGGCAGGGAGGGCGAGCACCCCTCCACTTT.

This clone has only one observation. The rearrangement joins TRBV6-4 to TRBJ1-2; 8 bases line up with TRBD1. In germline, CDR1 is MRHNA, CDR2 SNTAGT. Trimming cost V 8 bases and J 2 bases; bases outside gene matches: 4. This CDR3 is 13 amino acids long. The CDR3 DNA reads TGTGCCAGCTCACAGGGGGGAAACTATGGCTACACCTTC. It translates to CASSQGGNYGYTF.

The chain couples TRBV27 to TRBJ1-2; TRBD1 agrees at 12 bases. The CDR3 length is 17 residues. The trim removed 2 bases at V and 2 bases at J, leaving 6 bases unmatched. The germline V gene encodes CDR1 MNHEY and CDR2 SMNVEV (reference sequence). CDR3 loop: CASSLKGQGARNYGYTF. The CDR3 region has the DNA TGTGCCAGCAGTTTAAAGGGACAGGGGGCGCGAAACTATGGCTACACCTTC.

The chain recombines TRBV13 with TRBJ2-7, with TRBD1 matching 7 bases. The ends lost 5 bases at V and 0 bases at J; junction bases unmatched: 4. Germline assignment: CDR1 PRHDT and CDR2 FYEKMQ (reference sequence). The CDR3 consists of 14 residues. Written as DNA, the CDR3 is TGTGCCAGCAGCCTCGACAGGGCCTCCTACGAGCAGTACTTC. It translates to CASSLDRASYEQYF.

This sequence joins TRBV12-3 or TRBV12-4 and TRBJ1-2; no clear D. V was cut by 1 base and J by 8 bases, with 8 bases left in between. The CDR3 extends over 12 amino acids. CDR3 sequence: CASSLVAGGYTF. CDR3 DNA sequence: TGTGCCAGCAGTTTAGTCGCGGGGGGCTACACCTTC.

The chain combines TRBV2 with TRBJ2-7, with 12 nucleotides matching TRBD2. V shed 6 bases and J 7 bases; nucleotides not matched to a gene: 13. Germline assignment: CDR1 SNHLY and CDR2 FYNNEI. The CDR3 length is 16 residues. DNA for the CDR3: TGTGCCAGCAGCCTACCTAGCGGGGGGGCCTCGAGGGAGCAGTACTTC. Residues: CASSLPSGGASREQYF.

The sample holds one count of this clone. The J gene is TRBJ2-7, the V gene TRBV7-9; D gene unclear. Trimming removed 3 bases from V and 5 bases from J, with 8 bases in between. Germline lookup yields CDR1 SEHNR and CDR2 FQNEAQ (reference sequence). The CDR3 runs 12 residues. The CDR3: CASSFDLHEQYF. For the CDR3, the DNA is TGTGCCAGCAGCTTCGACTTACACGAGCAGTACTTC.

This chain links TRBV14 with TRBJ2-7, with a tentative D call TRBD1 (6 bases). V lost 4 bases to trimming and J lost 2 bases, with 15 bases between them. The CDR3 contains 15 residues. Per the germline V gene, CDR1 is SGHDN and CDR2 is FVKESK. The CDR3 protein is CASSPTWGHPYEQYF. The CDR3 DNA follows: TGTGCCAGCAGCCCTACTTGGGGACACCCCTACGAGCAGTACTTC.

The rearrangement uses TRBV4-1 and TRBJ1-2, with 8 positions matching TRBD1. CDR1 is MGHRA, CDR2 YSYEKL, per germline. J lost 6 bases, V lost 3 bases, and 9 bases had no gene match. The CDR3 length is 15 residues. As DNA, the CDR3 is TGCGCCAGCAGCCAGGAAGGGACAGGCTCGAATGGCTACACCTTC. Its protein is CASSQEGTGSNGYTF.